Presented here are 22 T cell receptor beta chains from one specimen sequenced in a study of T cells in Graves' hyperthyroidism and ophthalmopathy. Researchers amplified the TCR beta CDR3 regions from RNA transcripts. A first-round RT-PCR of the TCR CDR3 used the HTBI primer set. TCRdb fed the multiplex PCR reads into MiXCR, producing one record per CDR3 protein. This sample has about 570,000 distinct CDR3 sequences, with under 60% found just once. The source material was peripheral blood or thyroid tissue (not recorded which). These receptors all stem from an adult woman with Graves' disease, either hyperthyroidism or ophthalmopathy (not recorded which).

The J gene is TRBJ1-5, the V gene TRBV20-1; TRBD1 might be the D (5 bases). CDR3 length: 12 residues. Germline loops: CDR1 DFQATT, CDR2 SNEGSKA (reference sequence). V gave up 3 bases and J gave up 6 bases, with 9 bases separating them. The CDR3 sequence is CSARGGAQPQHF. CDR3 DNA: TGCAGTGCTAGGGGCGGGGCTCAGCCCCAGCATTTT.

This clonotype showed up many times. The V call is TRBV5-1, the J call TRBJ2-2; D possibly matches TRBD1 or TRBD2 (5 bases each). CDR3 size: 15 residues. The germline V and J ends were trimmed by 4 bases and 0 bases, with 10 bases remaining between them. CDR1 and CDR2 (germline): SGHRS, YFSETQ. This chain's CDR3 is CASSTQGPNTGELFF. CDR3 sequence (DNA): TGCGCCAGCAGCACCCAGGGACCGAACACCGGGGAGCTGTTTTTT.

Notes on this clonotype: The junction differs from germline at one of its ends, possibly a read error. The V call is TRBV10-3, the J call TRBJ2-2; 7 bases align to TRBD2. The germline CDR1 and CDR2 sequences are ENHRY and SYGVKD. The CDR3 extends over 12 amino acids. The CDR3 coding sequence is TGTGCCATCAATTCGATGAGCGGGGAGCTGTACTTC. Protein sequence: CAINSMSGELYF.

This clonotype was seen only once. The gene calls are TRBV28 and TRBJ1-1; D uncertain. The CDR3 contains 16 residues. CDR1 is MDHEN, CDR2 SYDVKM, per germline. V lost 4 bases to trimming and J lost 1 base, with 16 bases between them. The CDR3 region is CASSSTDMGSNTEAFF. CDR3 coding DNA: TGTGCCAGCAGTTCCACGGATATGGGATCGAACACTGAAGCTTTCTTT.

The count of this clonotype is one. This chain links TRBV25-1 with TRBJ2-5; 8 nucleotides line up with TRBD1. Trimming removed 4 bases from V and 5 bases from J; junction bases left unmatched: 9. The CDR3 is made up of 15 amino acids. Germline V gene lookup returns CDR1 MGHDK and CDR2 SYGVNS. CDR3: CASSARTGYRETQYF. The CDR3 coding sequence is TGTGCCAGCAGTGCCAGGACAGGGTATCGTGAGACCCAGTACTTC. Based on the CDR3 plus reference TRBV25-1 and TRBJ2-5, the full variable domain is EADIYQTPRYLVIGTGKKITLECSQTMGHDKMYWYQQDPGMELHLIHYSYGVNSTEKGDLSSESTVSRIRTEHFPLTLESARPSHTSQYLCASSARTGYRETQYFGPGTRLLVL.

This clonotype was detected only a few times. J is TRBJ1-2 and V is TRBV29-1, with D perhaps matching TRBD1 (5 bases). V dropped 5 bases and J dropped 8 bases, with 12 bases sitting between them. This CDR3 is 11 amino acids long. Germline-derived CDR1 and CDR2 are SQVTM and ANQGSEA. CDR3 loop: CSVRGSRGYTF. DNA of the CDR3: TGCAGCGTTAGGGGATCTAGGGGCTACACCTTC. Full variable domain (remainder filled in from reference TRBV29-1 and TRBJ1-2): SAVISQKPSRDICQRGTSLTIQCQVDSQVTMMFWYRQQPGQSLTLIATANQGSEATYESGFVIDKFPISRPNLTFSTLTVSNMSPEDSSIYLCSVRGSRGYTFGSGTRLTVV.

The chain is built from TRBV2 and TRBJ1-1, with 12 nucleotides matching TRBD1. Germline V CDR1 and CDR2: SNHLY, FYNNEI. Germline trimming cut 6 bases from V and 9 bases from J; bases unmatched to any gene: 5. There are 13 residues in the CDR3. The CDR3: CASRGTGGVKAFF. In DNA, the CDR3 is TGTGCCAGCAGGGGGACAGGGGGCGTTAAAGCTTTCTTT.

The table lists this clonotype with many counts. The chain has TRBV5-1 and TRBJ2-7, with D unresolved. The length of the CDR3 is 13 residues. CDR1 SGHRS and CDR2 YFSETQ come from the germline V gene. The germline V and J ends were trimmed by 2 bases and 7 bases, with 13 bases remaining between them. CDR3 bases: TGCGCCAGCAGCTTCGAGATGACAAGGGAGCAGTACTTC. Translating it yields CASSFEMTREQYF.

The CDR3: CASSFSGQVTDTQYF. For the CDR3, the DNA is TGTGCCAGCAGCTTTTCCGGACAGGTCACAGATACGCAGTATTTT. The rearrangement links TRBV7-8 to TRBJ1-5, with TRBD1 matching 7 bases. The closer fit of TRBJ2-3 to the DNA end suggests the J call may be wrong. This CDR3 has 15 residues. From germline, CDR1 is SGHVS and CDR2 FQNEAQ.

This clonotype has just a few counts. The chain recombines TRBV27 with TRBJ1-2; 7 nucleotides line up with TRBD1. CDR1 and CDR2 from the germline V gene are MNHEY and SMNVEV (reference sequence). This CDR3 has 13 residues. V lost 6 bases and J lost 6; bases outside the gene matches: 7. The CDR3 nucleotides are TGTGCCAGCAGCTCGACAGGGAGGGATGGCTACACCTTC. It is translated as CASSSTGRDGYTF.

The chain joins TRBV14 to TRBJ2-6; possible D gene TRBD2, 5 bases. CDR1 is SGHDN and CDR2 is FVKESK in the germline V gene. V was cut by 7 bases and J by 7 bases, with 14 bases left in between. This CDR3 region has 14 residues. For the CDR3, the DNA is TGTGCCAGCACTGGGGAGTCCGGAGCCAACGTCCTGACTTTC. Its protein is CASTGESGANVLTF.

This sequence joins TRBV20-1 and TRBJ2-5; TRBD1 aligns across 10 bases. The CDR3 has 14 amino acids. CDR1 and CDR2 (germline): DFQATT, SNEGSKA (reference sequence). V lost 3 bases to trimming and J lost 5 bases; unmatched junction nucleotides: 6. Written as DNA, the CDR3 is TGCAGTGCTAGGGCGGGACAGGGGCGGGAGACCCAGTACTTC. It encodes CSARAGQGRETQYF.

The CDR3 nucleotides are TGCAGCGTTGCACAGGGGGTTCAAGAGACCCAGTACTTC. This translates into CSVAQGVQETQYF. V and J are TRBV29-1 and TRBJ2-5; 8 bases line up with TRBD1. The CDR3 loop spans 13 amino acids. J lost 2 bases, V lost 4 bases, and 3 bases had no gene match. CDR1 SQVTM and CDR2 ANQGSEA come from the germline V gene.

The rearrangement links TRBV2 to TRBJ1-4, with a possible D match to TRBD1 (6 bases). With 6 bases removed from V and 5 bases from J, the gap between germline ends came to 13 bases. The CDR3 extends over 14 amino acids. CDR1 is SNHLY and CDR2 is FYNNEI in the germline V gene. Here the CDR3 reads CASRDIQGNEKLFF. The CDR3, as DNA: TGTGCCAGCAGGGACATACAGGGAAATGAAAAACTGTTTTTT.

J is TRBJ1-6 and V is TRBV6-1; D unclear. Trimming shortened V by 3 bases and J by 5 bases, and 5 bases separated the two germline ends. The CDR3 sequence is 13 residues long. Germline V gene sequence: CDR1 MNHNS, CDR2 SASEGT. The CDR3 region is CASSDDNNSPLHF. In DNA, the CDR3 is TGTGCCAGCAGTGACGACAATAATTCACCCCTCCACTTT.

The chain recombines TRBV20-1 with TRBJ2-2; 7 bases fit TRBD2. The CDR3 spans 15 residues. Germline trimming cut 3 bases from V and 2 bases from J; bases unmatched to any gene: 6. The germline CDR1 and CDR2 sequences are DFQATT and SNEGSKA (reference sequence). This CDR3 is CSASGPSGNTGELFF. The CDR3 coding sequence is TGCAGTGCTAGCGGACCTAGCGGTAACACCGGGGAGCTGTTTTTT.

The chain employs TRBV5-6 and TRBJ1-5; D gene unclear. CDR3 length: 16 residues. Trimming stripped 2 bases from V and 1 base from J, with 13 bases between. Germline V gene data show CDR1 as SGHDT and CDR2 as YYEEEE. The CDR3 loop is CASSLGPGFSNQPQHF. Written as DNA, the CDR3 is TGTGCCAGCAGCTTAGGACCTGGGTTCAGCAATCAGCCCCAGCATTTT.

Many counts were recorded for this clonotype. The chain combines TRBV6-4 with TRBJ1-2, with TRBD1 matching 7 bases. The V and J ends lost 0 bases and 4 bases, in that order; junction bases with no gene match: 8. The CDR3 is made up of 16 amino acids. Looked up from germline, CDR1 is MRHNA and CDR2 is SNTAGT. CDR3 sequence: CASSDSPGQPSYGYTF. DNA for the CDR3: TGTGCCAGCAGTGACTCGCCGGGACAGCCATCCTATGGCTACACCTTC.

V usage is TRBV20-1 and J usage is TRBJ1-1; D might be TRBD1 (6 bases). This CDR3 has 13 amino acids. CDR1 DFQATT and CDR2 SNEGSKA come from the germline V gene (reference sequence). CDR3 coding DNA: TGCAGGGGAGGGGACACTTGGAACACTGAAGCTTTCTTT. Translated, it gives CRGGDTWNTEAFF.

This clonotype occurred many times. This chain links TRBV7-9 with TRBJ2-7; 7 bases match TRBD1. The CDR3 has 15 amino acids. CDR1 is SEHNR and CDR2 is FQNEAQ in the germline V gene (reference sequence). V lost 6 bases and J lost 0; bases outside the gene matches: 8. The CDR3 DNA reads TGTGCCAGCAGACAAAATGGGACAGCCTCCTACGAGCAGTACTTC. This sequence encodes CASRQNGTASYEQYF.

The sample holds many counts of this clonotype. The chain links TRBV29-1 to TRBJ2-5; TRBD1 aligns across 8 bases. The CDR3 is 13 amino acids. Per the germline V gene, CDR1 is SQVTM and CDR2 is ANQGSEA. With V trimmed by 0 bases and J by 4 bases, 1 base remained unmatched. The CDR3 nucleotides are TGCAGCGTTGAAGAACAGGGGGGAGAGACCCAGTACTTC. Its translation is CSVEEQGGETQYF.

The table lists this clonotype with many counts. This chain uses TRBV12-3 or TRBV12-4 with TRBJ1-2; the match to TRBD1 covers 9 bases. With 6 bases clipped from V and 8 bases from J, the junction kept 7 bases outside the gene matches. The CDR3 contains 13 residues. The CDR3 sequence: CASRPQGAKGYTF. CDR3 DNA sequence: TGTGCCAGCAGACCACAGGGGGCGAAAGGCTACACCTTC.